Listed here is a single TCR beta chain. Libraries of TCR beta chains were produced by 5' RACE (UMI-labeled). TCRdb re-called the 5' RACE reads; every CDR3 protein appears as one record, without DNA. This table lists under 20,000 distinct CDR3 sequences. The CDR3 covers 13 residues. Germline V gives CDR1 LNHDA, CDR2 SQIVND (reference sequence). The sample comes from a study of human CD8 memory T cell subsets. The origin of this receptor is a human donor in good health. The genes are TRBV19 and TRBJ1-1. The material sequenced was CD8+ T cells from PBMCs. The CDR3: CASSPIGNTEAFF. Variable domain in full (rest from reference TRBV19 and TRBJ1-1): DGGITQSPKYLFRKEGQNVTLSCEQNLNHDAMYWYRQDPGQGLRLIYYSQIVNDFQKGDIAEGYSVSREKKESFPLTVTSAQKNPTAFYLCASSPIGNTEAFFGQGTRLTVV.